This is a list of T cell receptor beta chains from one sample in a study of cytomegalovirus exposure and HLA in healthy donors. Method: immunoSEQ multiplex PCR; TCRdb's copy keeps in-frame clones and lacks some. This table holds 200,000 to 250,000 clones, under 85% found once. The sample consisted of PBMCs. The receptors were sampled from a man aged 50 to 60 in good health and CMV-seronegative. The CDR3 runs from the conserved cysteine through the conserved F or W. A D gene is named only where the DNA matches it firmly. For some rows the clone size is stated as once, few or many, or as a class when expanded; others skip it.

J: TRBJ2-7
D: TRBD2
V: TRBV7-2
size: -
CDR3: CASSSGLAGEQYF
DNA: TGTGCCAGCAGTTCAGGACTAGCGGGCGAGCAGTACTTC

J: TRBJ2-7
D: TRBD2
V: TRBV30
size: -
CDR3: CAWRGTSGPYEQYF
DNA: TGTGCCTGGAGGGGGACTAGCGGGCCGTACGAGCAGTACTTC

J: TRBJ2-7
D: -
V: TRBV6-1
size: -
CDR3: CASSEATKSSYEQYF
DNA: TGTGCCAGCAGTGAAGCGACAAAAAGCTCCTACGAGCAGTACTTC

J: TRBJ2-3
D: TRBD1
V: TRBV5-1
size: -
CDR3: CASSIQQGAGTDTQYF
DNA: TGCGCCAGCAGCATCCAGCAGGGGGCAGGCACAGATACGCAGTATTTT

J: TRBJ2-1
D: TRBD2
V: TRBV5-1
size: once
CDR3: CASSLDAGGPSGYNEQFF
DNA: TGCGCCAGCAGCTTGGATGCGGGAGGGCCCTCCGGGTACAATGAGCAGTTCTTC

J: TRBJ1-2
D: -
V: TRBV28
size: -
CDR3: CASSYMDTSRYTF
DNA: TGTGCCAGCAGTTACATGGACACGAGTCGCTACACCTTC

J: TRBJ2-6
D: -
V: TRBV4-2
size: -
CDR3: CASSHYQRGGGPSGANVLTF
DNA: TGTGCCAGCAGCCACTACCAGAGGGGAGGAGGGCCGTCTGGGGCCAACGTCCTGACTTTC

J: TRBJ2-7
D: -
V: TRBV20-1
size: -
CDR3: CSALDSYEQYF
DNA: TGCAGTGCTTTGGACAGTTACGAGCAGTACTTC

J: TRBJ1-3
D: -
V: TRBV19
size: once
CDR3: CASSALTRVRGPYF
DNA: TGTGCCAGTAGTGCGCTGACCCGGGTCCGAGGCCCATATTTT

J: TRBJ2-7
D: TRBD2
V: TRBV27
size: -
CDR3: CASSLSRLAGEQYF
DNA: TGTGCCAGCAGTTTAAGCCGACTAGCAGGCGAGCAGTACTTC

J: TRBJ2-1
D: TRBD2
V: TRBV9
size: few
CDR3: CASSVRLAGDNEQFF
DNA: TGTGCCAGCAGCGTAAGACTAGCGGGAGACAATGAGCAGTTCTTC

J: TRBJ1-6
D: TRBD1
V: TRBV5-5
size: -
CDR3: CASSSQQQGGNSPLHF
DNA: TGTGCCAGCAGCTCTCAACAACAGGGGGGTAATTCACCCCTCCACTTT

J: TRBJ2-3
D: -
V: TRBV5-1
size: -
CDR3: CASSLETASTDTQYF
DNA: TGCGCCAGCAGCTTGGAAACAGCTAGCACAGATACGCAGTATTTT

J: TRBJ1-1
D: TRBD1
V: TRBV29-1
size: -
CDR3: CSVIGQGLNTEAFF
DNA: TGCAGCGTGATCGGACAGGGGTTGAACACTGAAGCTTTCTTT

J: TRBJ2-7
D: -
V: TRBV10-1
size: -
CDR3: CASSESTGRGEQYF
DNA: TGCGCCAGCAGTGAGTCCACAGGGCGAGGCGAGCAGTACTTC

J: TRBJ2-7
D: TRBD1
V: TRBV14
size: -
CDR3: CASSQGTGDTYEQYF
DNA: TGTGCCAGCAGCCAGGGGACAGGCGATACCTACGAGCAGTACTTC

J: TRBJ2-2
D: -
V: TRBV27
size: -
CDR3: CASKFYEPTGELFF
DNA: TGTGCCAGCAAGTTTTACGAGCCCACCGGGGAGCTGTTTTTT

J: TRBJ2-1
D: -
V: TRBV5-1
size: -
CDR3: CASSLGAESYNEQFF
DNA: TGCGCCAGCAGCTTGGGAGCGGAATCCTACAATGAGCAGTTCTTC

J: TRBJ1-1
D: -
V: TRBV7-9
size: -
CDR3: CASSSRTTLNTEAFF
DNA: TGTGCCAGCAGTTCACGGACTACCTTGAACACTGAAGCTTTCTTT

J: TRBJ2-1
D: TRBD1
V: TRBV19
size: -
CDR3: CASRDRGKDEQFF
DNA: TGTGCCAGTCGGGACAGGGGGAAAGATGAGCAGTTCTTC

J: TRBJ2-1
D: -
V: TRBV6-1
size: -
CDR3: CASTRGTSEVEQFF
DNA: TGTGCCAGCACTAGGGGAACCTCTGAAGTGGAGCAGTTCTTC

J: TRBJ1-4
D: -
V: TRBV5-6
size: -
CDR3: CASSLAGGNEKLFF
DNA: TGTGCCAGCAGCTTGGCCGGGGGGAATGAAAAACTGTTTTTT

J: TRBJ1-4
D: TRBD1
V: TRBV28
size: -
CDR3: CASREGAQGKLFF
DNA: TGTGCCAGCAGGGAGGGGGCACAGGGAAAACTGTTTTTT

J: TRBJ2-2
D: TRBD1
V: TRBV6-6
size: -
CDR3: CASSLDRFAGELFF
DNA: TGTGCCAGCAGTCTGGACAGGTTTGCCGGGGAGCTGTTTTTT

J: TRBJ2-3
D: TRBD2
V: TRBV10-1
size: -
CDR3: CASSESTSGTDTQYF
DNA: TGCGCCAGCAGTGAGTCGACTAGCGGCACAGATACGCAGTATTTT

J: TRBJ1-2
D: TRBD1
V: TRBV28
size: -
CDR3: CASSFPTGALGFGYTF
DNA: TGTGCCAGCAGTTTCCCAACAGGGGCCTTAGGGTTTGGCTACACCTTC

J: TRBJ2-7
D: TRBD2
V: TRBV10-3
size: -
CDR3: CAIGLAGPYEQYF
DNA: TGTGCCATTGGACTAGCGGGGCCCTACGAGCAGTACTTC

J: TRBJ2-7
D: -
V: TRBV5-6
size: -
CDR3: CASSLSGWSLEQYF
DNA: TGTGCCAGCAGCTTGTCGGGGTGGTCTCTCGAGCAGTACTTC

J: TRBJ1-2
D: TRBD1
V: TRBV15
size: -
CDR3: CATSRGQGYYGYTF
DNA: TGTGCCACCAGCAGAGGACAGGGATACTATGGCTACACCTTC

J: TRBJ1-1
D: -
V: TRBV19
size: -
CDR3: CASSIRGPGRGENTEAFF
DNA: TGTGCCAGTAGTATTAGGGGTCCAGGGCGCGGGGAGAACACTGAAGCTTTCTTT

J: TRBJ2-3
D: TRBD2
V: TRBV27
size: -
CDR3: CASSFFPSGGTDTQYF
DNA: TGTGCCAGCAGTTTTTTTCCTAGCGGGGGCACAGATACGCAGTATTTT

J: TRBJ2-5
D: TRBD2
V: TRBV19
size: -
CDR3: CASKRLSGRAGETQYF
DNA: TGTGCCAGTAAAAGATTAAGCGGGAGGGCCGGCGAGACCCAGTACTTC

J: TRBJ2-2
D: TRBD2
V: TRBV30
size: -
CDR3: CAWSNPGGTGELFF
DNA: TGTGCCTGGAGTAATCCGGGAGGCACCGGGGAGCTGTTTTTT

J: TRBJ2-2
D: -
V: TRBV18
size: -
CDR3: CASSPLMPTNTGELFF
DNA: TGTGCCAGCTCACCACTTATGCCAACAAACACCGGGGAGCTGTTTTTT

J: TRBJ1-5
D: -
V: TRBV7-2
size: -
CDR3: CASSYDRASNQPQHF
DNA: TGTGCCAGCAGTTACGACAGAGCTAGCAATCAGCCCCAGCATTTT

J: TRBJ1-1
D: -
V: TRBV27
size: -
CDR3: CASSFHVRAAGTEAFF
DNA: TGTGCCAGCAGTTTCCACGTAAGGGCAGCGGGCACTGAAGCTTTCTTT

J: TRBJ2-1
D: TRBD2
V: TRBV27
size: -
CDR3: CASSLGTSGINEQFF
DNA: TGTGCCAGCAGTTTAGGGACTAGCGGGATTAATGAGCAGTTCTTC

J: TRBJ2-5
D: TRBD1
V: TRBV30
size: once
CDR3: CAWSPMGTVQETQYF
DNA: TGTGCCTGGAGCCCCATGGGGACAGTCCAAGAGACCCAGTACTTC

J: TRBJ2-1
D: TRBD2
V: TRBV6-5
size: -
CDR3: CASSYSREGRNEQFF
DNA: TGTGCCAGCAGTTACAGCCGGGAGGGCCGAAATGAGCAGTTCTTC